This T cell receptor beta chain was recovered during a study of identical twins. MiXCR, run by TCRdb on the 5' RACE reads, gives a single entry per CDR3 protein. The table lists more than 600,000 distinct CDR3 sequences, approximately 18% of them singletons. This clonotype was observed a handful of times. V trimming: 0 bases; J trimming: 3 bases; junction bases outside the gene matches: 9. The CDR3 loop spans 17 amino acids. In germline, CDR1 is MNHEY, CDR2 SMNVEV (reference sequence). This same sample was also taken into another study, of T cells expressing NK-cell markers.

The sequence came from a woman between 18 and 29 years old in good health. This chain connects TRBV27 to TRBJ2-7; TRBD1 matches at 9 bases. Sequences were obtained from PBMCs. CDR3 in amino acids: CASSLSNIGTGLYEQYF. CDR3 nucleotides: TGTGCCAGCAGTTTATCGAACATCGGGACAGGGCTCTACGAGCAGTACTTC.